Following are 19 T cell receptor beta chains from one sample sequenced in a study of blood T cell repertoires in COVID-19. The table came from immunoSEQ multiplex PCR; TCRdb's copy has only in-frame clones and leaves some out. Among about 670,000 clones, about nine tenths were seen once, and the ten largest hold over 0.2%. Sequencing input: peripheral blood. Receptors originate from a woman aged 18-29 years with acute or convalescent COVID-19.

J is TRBJ2-2 and V is TRBV4-1; D is perhaps TRBD1 (6 bases). The ends were cut back, 3 bases at V and 2 bases at J, with 10 bases in the middle. Germline CDR1 is MGHRA and CDR2 is YSYEKL. CDR3 length: 15 residues. CDR3 in DNA: TGCGCCAGCAGCCAGGGACACGGTAACACCGGGGAGCTGTTTTTT. This translates into CASSQGHGNTGELFF.

The rearrangement links TRBV7-9 to TRBJ2-7; TRBD2 matches 11 bases. The germline gives CDR1 SEHNR, CDR2 FQNEAQ (reference sequence). There are 14 residues in the CDR3. V dropped 6 bases and J dropped 3; count of bases not matched to a gene: 4. The CDR3 DNA reads TGTGCCAGCAGTCTAGCGGGGGGACTCTACGAGCAGTACTTC. Amino acid sequence: CASSLAGGLYEQYF.

The chain links TRBV9 to TRBJ1-1; tentatively, D is TRBD1 (5 bases). V was trimmed by 0 bases and J by 0 bases, leaving 9 bases between them. In germline, CDR1 is SGDLS, CDR2 YYNGEE. The CDR3 has 15 residues. The CDR3 bases are TGTGCCAGCAGCGTAGGGGCAGGGATGAACACTGAAGCTTTCTTT. As protein: CASSVGAGMNTEAFF.

This clone was detected once. The chain links TRBV24-1 to TRBJ1-5; 8 bases map to TRBD1. J gave up 7 bases and V 5 bases, and 15 bases lay outside the gene matches. The CDR3 is 17 residues long. Germline V CDR1 and CDR2: KGHDR, SFDVKD. The CDR3: CATSAIGQGTGEQPQHF. The CDR3 DNA reads as TGTGCCACCAGTGCTATAGGACAGGGAACCGGAGAACAGCCCCAGCATTTT.

This chain joins TRBV15 and TRBJ2-7, with D possibly being TRBD1 (6 bases). Germline CDR1 and CDR2: LNHNV and YYDKDF (reference sequence). Trimming pared 8 bases from V and 3 bases from J, leaving 20 bases between. The length of the CDR3 is 15 residues. In DNA form, the CDR3 reads TGTGCCACCCGACGACCTGACAGGAGGCTCTACGAGCAGTACTTC. It yields the protein CATRRPDRRLYEQYF.

The genes are TRBV30 and TRBJ1-2; 12 bases are shared with TRBD1. The CDR3 extends over 13 amino acids. Germline V lookup: CDR1 GTSNPN, CDR2 SVGIG (reference sequence). The V segment lost 4 bases and the J segment 7 bases; nucleotides outside the gene matches: 4. The CDR3 spells CAWIGTGGAGYTF. The DNA of the CDR3 is TGTGCCTGGATAGGGACAGGGGGCGCTGGCTACACCTTC.

The chain links TRBV12-2 to TRBJ1-5; the D call of TRBD1 is as the table states it, not checked on the DNA. TRBV12-2 is annotated as a pseudogene. The CDR3 loop spans 18 amino acids. The CDR3 sequence is CASRLRLWKDRTKRPQHF. CDR3 sequence (DNA): TGTGCAAGTCGCTTACGCCTCTGGAAGGACAGGACAAAGCGGCCCCAGCATTTT.

The rearrangement links TRBV5-5 to TRBJ2-7; 9 positions match TRBD1. Germline CDR1 SGHKS, CDR2 YYEKEE (reference sequence). The V gene end was trimmed by 6 bases and the J gene end by 6 bases; junction bases not matched to a gene: 13. The CDR3 sequence is 15 residues long. The CDR3 coding sequence is TGTGCCAGCATCCCCCAGGACAGGGGCCTAAGCGAGCAGTACTTC. This sequence encodes CASIPQDRGLSEQYF.

The chain employs TRBV11-2 and TRBJ1-1; D gene ambiguous. The CDR3 is 12 residues long. The germline V and J ends were trimmed by 5 bases and 5 bases, with 9 bases remaining between them. Germline lookup yields CDR1 SGHAT and CDR2 FQNNGV. CDR3 amino acids: CASSTKLTEAFF. CDR3 nucleotides: TGTGCCAGCAGCACGAAGCTTACTGAAGCTTTCTTT.

V is TRBV19 and J is TRBJ1-5; D might be TRBD1 (6 bases). V lost 7 bases to trimming and J lost 7 bases, with 17 bases between them. The germline V gene encodes CDR1 LNHDA and CDR2 SQIVND (reference sequence). The CDR3 is 14 residues long. CDR3 coding DNA: TGTGCCAGTAAGCTCGGGGGGGCGGAACAGCCCCAGCATTTT. Translating it yields CASKLGGAEQPQHF.

DNA of the CDR3: TGTGCCACCAGCAGAGTGACGGGTGCGGGCAATCAGCCCCAGCATTTT. As protein: CATSRVTGAGNQPQHF. The chain combines TRBV15 with TRBJ1-5; D gene uncertain. V was pared by 1 base and J by 2 bases, with 12 bases between. The germline V gene encodes CDR1 LNHNV and CDR2 YYDKDF (reference sequence). This CDR3 is 16 amino acids long.

The gene calls are TRBV7-2 and TRBJ1-5; D perhaps matches TRBD1 (6 bases). The CDR3 covers 14 residues. Germline loops: CDR1 SGHTA, CDR2 FQGNSA. V lost 5 bases and J 3 bases, leaving 11 bases between the germline ends. The CDR3 loop reads CASSTTGPNQPQHF. The CDR3 DNA reads as TGTGCCAGCAGCACCACAGGGCCCAATCAGCCCCAGCATTTT.

This sequence joins TRBV7-8 and TRBJ1-1, with 9 bases lining up with TRBD1. The germline V gene has CDR1 SGHVS and CDR2 FQNEAQ. The CDR3 runs to 16 residues. J lost 4 bases, V lost 5 bases, and 11 bases had no gene match. This CDR3 is CASSIGQGSVATEAFF. In DNA, the CDR3 is TGTGCCAGCAGCATAGGACAGGGGTCTGTTGCCACTGAAGCTTTCTTT. The entire variable domain, with the rest obtained from reference TRBV7-8 and TRBJ1-1, is as follows: GAGVSQSPRYKVAKRGQDVALRCDPISGHVSLFWYQQALGQGPEFLTYFQNEAQLDKSGLPSDRFFAERPEGSVSTLKIQRTQQEDSAVYLCASSIGQGSVATEAFFGQGTRLTVV.

The V gene is TRBV20-1, the J gene TRBJ2-7, with 7 bases fitting TRBD2. The CDR3 extends over 11 amino acids. Per the germline V gene, CDR1 is DFQATT and CDR2 is SNEGSKA (reference sequence). V trimming: 6 bases; J trimming: 4 bases; junction bases outside the gene matches: 3. Written as DNA, the CDR3 is TGCAGTGCCCCCGGGGGGTACGAGCAGTACTTC. Its protein is CSAPGGYEQYF.

The chain combines TRBV12-3 or TRBV12-4 with TRBJ2-7, with 11 nucleotides matching TRBD1. The CDR3 covers 13 residues. After removal of 6 bases from V and 7 bases from J, the junction contained 5 bases not matched to a gene. The CDR3: CASSRGQGGEQYF. CDR3 bases: TGTGCCAGCAGCAGGGGACAGGGGGGAGAGCAGTACTTC.

There are a few counts of this clone. The chain uses TRBV19 and TRBJ1-1; D possibly corresponds to TRBD1 (5 bases). The CDR3 is 13 amino acids. Deletions cut 8 bases from V and 6 bases from J, with 16 bases between. Germline CDR1 LNHDA, CDR2 SQIVND (reference sequence). CDR3 sequence: CASSRDWRSEAFF. In DNA, the CDR3 is TGTGCCAGTTCCCGGGACTGGCGATCTGAAGCTTTCTTT.

The V and J genes are TRBV7-9 and TRBJ1-2; D possibly corresponds to TRBD1 (6 bases). The germline V and J ends were trimmed by 1 base and 6 bases, with 15 bases remaining between them. Germline V gene data show CDR1 as SEHNR and CDR2 as FQNEAQ (reference sequence). The length of the CDR3 is 15 residues. CDR3 sequence (DNA): TGTGCCAGCAGCTTAGGGGACACGGCGAGGGATGGCTACACCTTC. This encodes CASSLGDTARDGYTF.

V is TRBV27 and J is TRBJ1-1, with 10 bases lining up with TRBD1. Germline lookup yields CDR1 MNHEY and CDR2 SMNVEV (reference sequence). The V and J ends lost 5 bases and 5 bases, in that order; junction bases with no gene match: 11. This CDR3 has 16 amino acids. DNA of the CDR3: TGTGCCAGCAGTACTCGTACCGGGACAGGGGAAACTGAAGCTTTCTTT. Its protein is CASSTRTGTGETEAFF.

V and J are TRBV3-1 (or the pseudogene TRBV3-2) and TRBJ2-2; D possibly corresponds to TRBD2 (5 bases). The CDR3 spans 14 residues. Deletions cut 0 bases from V and 6 bases from J, with 8 bases between. The germline V gene encodes CDR1 LGHDT and CDR2 YNNKEL (reference sequence). Here the CDR3 reads CASSQEGRAGELFF. The CDR3 DNA reads as TGTGCCAGCAGCCAAGAAGGGCGGGCCGGGGAGCTGTTTTTT.